These 8 T cell receptor beta chains originate from one sample sequenced in a study of OX40 agonist ivuxolimab in advanced cancers. Profiling relied on immunoSEQ multiplex PCR, and the TCRdb table lists in-frame clones only, not all of them. The sample has fewer than 45,000 clones; about 83% are singletons. The sample in question was CD4+ or CD8+ T cells sorted from blood, obtained in a trial of the OX40 agonist ivuxolimab. These receptors were obtained from an adult with an advanced solid tumor such as melanoma, head and neck, liver or kidney cancer.

This clone occurred a few times. The chain links TRBV2 to TRBJ2-1; D remains unclear. Trimming cost V 6 bases and J 9 bases, with 9 bases left between them. The CDR3 spans 11 residues. CDR1 is SNHLY, CDR2 FYNNEI, per germline. CDR3: CASSVGTEQFF. The CDR3 bases are TGTGCCAGCAGCGTAGGTACTGAGCAGTTCTTC.

The chain combines TRBV5-1 with TRBJ2-7; D might be TRBD1 or TRBD2, each matching 5 bases. Germline lookup yields CDR1 SGHRS and CDR2 YFSETQ. Trimming stripped 4 bases from V and 0 bases from J, with 17 bases between. The length of the CDR3 is 16 residues. CDR3 coding DNA: TGCGCCAGCAGCCCCAATTGGGGGAGCAACTCCTACGAGCAGTACTTC. It codes for CASSPNWGSNSYEQYF.

CDR3 loop: CASSLSGTSYNEQFF. DNA for the CDR3: TGTGCCAGTAGTCTAAGCGGGACCTCCTACAATGAGCAGTTCTTC. The gene calls are TRBV19 and TRBJ2-1; TRBD2 agrees at 7 bases. With 5 bases clipped from V and 0 bases from J, the junction kept 4 bases outside the gene matches. The germline CDR1 and CDR2 sequences are LNHDA and SQIVND (reference sequence). The CDR3 has 15 residues.

The chain carries TRBV4-2 and TRBJ2-5, with D tentatively TRBD1 (5 bases). CDR3 length: 14 residues. V was clipped by 1 base and J by 3 bases, with 9 bases between them. Per the germline V gene, CDR1 is LGHNA and CDR2 is YNFKEQ. The CDR3 reads CASSQGGWEETQYF. CDR3 nucleotides: TGTGCCAGCAGCCAAGGGGGCTGGGAAGAGACCCAGTACTTC.

The chain uses TRBV7-3 and TRBJ1-1; perhaps TRBD1 as D (5 bases). The CDR3 has 13 residues. The ends were cut back, 5 bases at V and 8 bases at J, with 15 bases in the middle. Germline V gene sequence: CDR1 SGHTA, CDR2 FQGTGA. CDR3 in amino acids: CASSLRGGEEAFF. As DNA, the CDR3 is TGTGCCAGCAGCCTAAGGGGTGGAGAGGAAGCTTTCTTT.

The chain employs TRBV11-2 and TRBJ2-7, with 11 bases identical to TRBD1. Germline V gene lookup returns CDR1 SGHAT and CDR2 FQNNGV. The CDR3 spans 15 residues. V gave up 6 bases and J gave up 1 base; unmatched junction bases: 5. The CDR3 reads CASRRTGGRSYEQYF. The CDR3 DNA reads TGTGCCAGCAGAAGGACAGGGGGCAGATCCTACGAGCAGTACTTC.

CDR3 residues: CASSLVFDEQFF. The CDR3 coding sequence is TGCGCCAGCAGCTTGGTGTTTGATGAGCAGTTCTTC. The chain couples TRBV5-1 to TRBJ2-1, with D unresolved. CDR3 size: 12 residues. Germline CDR1 reads SGHRS; CDR2 reads YFSETQ. Trimming took off 0 bases at V and 8 bases at J, with 6 bases between the two ends.

CDR3 sequence (DNA): TGTGCCAGCTCGCAGGCAGTATACGAGCAGTACTTC. This codes for CASSQAVYEQYF. This chain joins TRBV28 and TRBJ2-7, with D unresolved. CDR1 MDHEN and CDR2 SYDVKM come from the germline V gene. This CDR3 contains 12 residues. With 8 bases removed from V and 4 bases from J, the gap between germline ends came to 12 bases.